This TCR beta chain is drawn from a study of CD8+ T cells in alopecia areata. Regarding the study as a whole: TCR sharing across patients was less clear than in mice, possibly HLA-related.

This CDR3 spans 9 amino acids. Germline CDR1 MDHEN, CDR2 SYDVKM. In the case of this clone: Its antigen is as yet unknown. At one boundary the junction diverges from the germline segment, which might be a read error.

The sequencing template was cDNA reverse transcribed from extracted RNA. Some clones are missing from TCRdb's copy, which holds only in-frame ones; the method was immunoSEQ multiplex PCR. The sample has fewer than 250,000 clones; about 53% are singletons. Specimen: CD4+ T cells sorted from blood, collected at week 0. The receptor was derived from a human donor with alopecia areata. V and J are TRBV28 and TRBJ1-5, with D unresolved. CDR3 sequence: CASSQPQHF. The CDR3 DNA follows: TGTGCCAGCAGTCAGCCCCAGCATTTT.